This TCR beta chain emerged from a study of tumor and adjacent non-tumor tissue in lung cancer. As concerns this clonotype: A read error is likely, as this CDR3 ends without the conserved phenylalanine or tryptophan. The DNA is omitted, as the CDR3 cannot be located on it reliably, and the CDR3 follows TCRdb's listing.

The CDR3 comprises 17 residues, both ends counted. Germline V gene sequence: CDR1 SGHAT, CDR2 FQNNGV. RNA was extracted from bulk tissue without any cell sorting. TCRbeta libraries were built with three rounds of nested PCR, modified from ARM-PCR. TCRdb re-analysed the multiplex PCR reads in MiXCR, keeping a single row per CDR3 protein. This sample has 110,000 or so distinct CDR3 sequences; approximately 82% occur once, and the top ten carry around 37%. This receptor was obtained from a woman between 55 and 75 years old with non-small cell lung cancer. Sequences were obtained from lung tumor tissue. The V call is TRBV11-2, the J call TRBJ2-7; the table's D gene call, TRBD1, was not cross checked with the DNA. CDR3 in amino acids: CASSLSPDRGFSYEQYL.